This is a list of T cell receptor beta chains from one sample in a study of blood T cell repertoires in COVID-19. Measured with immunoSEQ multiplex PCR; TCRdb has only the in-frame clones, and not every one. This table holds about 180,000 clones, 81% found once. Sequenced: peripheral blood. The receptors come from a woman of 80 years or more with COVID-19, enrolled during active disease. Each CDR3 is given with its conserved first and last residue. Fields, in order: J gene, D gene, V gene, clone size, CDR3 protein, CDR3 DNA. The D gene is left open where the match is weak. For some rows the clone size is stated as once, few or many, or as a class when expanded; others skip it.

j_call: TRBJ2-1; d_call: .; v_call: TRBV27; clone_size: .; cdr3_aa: CARPNGGSYNEQFF; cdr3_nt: TGTGCCAGACCGAACGGGGGTTCCTACAATGAGCAGTTCTTC
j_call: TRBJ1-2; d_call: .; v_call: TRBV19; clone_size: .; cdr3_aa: CASSISGGRYGYTF; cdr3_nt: TGTGCCAGTAGTATATCCGGGGGACGGTATGGCTACACCTTC
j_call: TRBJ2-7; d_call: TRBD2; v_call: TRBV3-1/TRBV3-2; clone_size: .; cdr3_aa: CASSQDYTSGNSYEQYF; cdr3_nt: TGTGCCAGCAGCCAAGATTACACTAGCGGGAACTCCTACGAGCAGTACTTC
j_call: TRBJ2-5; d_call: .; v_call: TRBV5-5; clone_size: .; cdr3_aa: CASSPGVQETQYF; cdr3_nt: TGTGCCAGCAGCCCGGGGGTCCAAGAGACCCAGTACTTC
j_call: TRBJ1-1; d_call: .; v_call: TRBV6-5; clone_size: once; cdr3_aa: CASSNPQVTEAFF; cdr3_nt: TGTGCCAGCAGTAACCCACAGGTGACTGAAGCTTTCTTT
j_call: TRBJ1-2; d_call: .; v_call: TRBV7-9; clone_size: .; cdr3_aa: CASSLASSFGYTF; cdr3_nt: TGTGCCAGCAGCTTAGCCTCTTCTTTTGGCTACACCTTC
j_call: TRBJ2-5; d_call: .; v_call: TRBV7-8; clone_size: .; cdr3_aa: CASSLASRWTQYF; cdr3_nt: TGTGCCAGCAGCTTAGCGAGCAGGTGGACCCAGTACTTC
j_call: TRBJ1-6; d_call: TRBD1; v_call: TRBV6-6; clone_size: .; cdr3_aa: CASSPGGAYNSPLHF; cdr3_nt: TGTGCCAGCAGTCCAGGGGGCGCGTATAATTCACCCCTCCACTTT
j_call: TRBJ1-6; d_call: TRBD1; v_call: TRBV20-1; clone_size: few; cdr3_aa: CSAGVYRGQGSPLHF; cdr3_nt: TGCAGTGCTGGTGTGTACAGGGGACAGGGATCACCCCTCCACTTT
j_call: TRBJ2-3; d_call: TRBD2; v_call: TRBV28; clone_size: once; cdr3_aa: CASSLPPSGVPTDTQYF; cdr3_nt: TGTGCCAGCAGCCTCCCCCCTAGCGGGGTCCCCACAGATACGCAGTATTTT
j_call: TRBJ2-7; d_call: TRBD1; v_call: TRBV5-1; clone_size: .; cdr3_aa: CASSPGQGISYEQYF; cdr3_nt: TGCGCCAGCAGCCCGGGACAGGGGATCTCCTACGAGCAGTACTTC
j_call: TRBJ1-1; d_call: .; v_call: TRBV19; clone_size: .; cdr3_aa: CASSIIGVGGVLGTEAFF; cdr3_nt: TGTGCCAGTAGTATCATTGGCGTGGGGGGGGTTCTGGGCACTGAAGCTTTCTTT
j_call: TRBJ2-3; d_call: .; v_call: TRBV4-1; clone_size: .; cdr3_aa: CASSQFPPGPRGTDTQYF; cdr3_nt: TGCGCCAGCAGCCAATTTCCCCCGGGCCCCCGGGGGACAGATACGCAGTATTTT
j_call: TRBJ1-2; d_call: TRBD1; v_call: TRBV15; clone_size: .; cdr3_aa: CATSTDRGRGGYTF; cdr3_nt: TGTGCCACCAGTACGGACAGGGGGCGCGGTGGCTACACCTTC
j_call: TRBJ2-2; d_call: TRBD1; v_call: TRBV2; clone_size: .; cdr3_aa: CASSGTGRVTGELFF; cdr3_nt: TGTGCCAGCAGTGGGACAGGGCGCGTCACCGGGGAGCTGTTTTTT
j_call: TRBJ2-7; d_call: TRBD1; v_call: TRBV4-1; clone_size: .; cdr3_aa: CASSRVGQGWEQYF; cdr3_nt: TGCGCCAGCAGCCGAGTAGGACAGGGATGGGAGCAGTACTTC
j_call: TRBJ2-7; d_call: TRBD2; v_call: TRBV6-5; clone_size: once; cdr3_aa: CASSQTSGRTEQYF; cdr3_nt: TGTGCCAGCAGCCAGACTAGCGGGAGGACCGAGCAGTACTTC
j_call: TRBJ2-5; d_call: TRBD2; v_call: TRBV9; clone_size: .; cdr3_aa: CASSVGVLAGVGGGVETQYF; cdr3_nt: TGTGCCAGCAGCGTAGGGGTCCTAGCGGGAGTTGGGGGGGGCGTTGAGACCCAGTACTTC
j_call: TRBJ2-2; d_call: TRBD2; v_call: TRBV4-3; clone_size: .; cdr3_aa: CASSQESLAGGRVNTGELFF; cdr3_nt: TGCGCCAGCAGCCAAGAGTCGCTAGCGGGGGGAAGGGTGAACACCGGGGAGCTGTTTTTT
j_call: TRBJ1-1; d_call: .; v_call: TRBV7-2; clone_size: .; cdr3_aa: CASSLVGNTEAFF; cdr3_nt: TGTGCCAGCAGCTTAGTCGGGAACACTGAAGCTTTCTTT
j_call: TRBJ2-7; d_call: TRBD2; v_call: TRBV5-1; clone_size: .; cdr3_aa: CASSLRGRSSGPPTEQYF; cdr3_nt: TGCGCCAGCAGCTTGAGGGGTCGCTCTAGCGGCCCTCCTACGGAGCAGTACTTC
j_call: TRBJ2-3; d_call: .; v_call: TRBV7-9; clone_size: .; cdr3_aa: CASSRARDWITDTQYF; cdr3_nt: TGTGCCAGCAGCCGCGCCCGGGACTGGATCACAGATACGCAGTATTTT
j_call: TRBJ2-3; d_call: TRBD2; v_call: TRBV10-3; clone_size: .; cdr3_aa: CAISITRDYSTDTQYF; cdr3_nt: TGTGCCATCAGTATTACCCGGGACTACTCCACAGATACGCAGTATTTT
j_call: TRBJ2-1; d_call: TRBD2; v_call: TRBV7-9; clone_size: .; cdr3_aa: CASSLRTSGDNEQFF; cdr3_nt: TGTGCCAGCAGCCTACGGACTAGCGGGGACAATGAGCAGTTCTTC
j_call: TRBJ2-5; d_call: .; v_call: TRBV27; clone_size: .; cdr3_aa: CASSLSAGSRETQYF; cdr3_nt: TGTGCCAGCAGTTTATCCGCAGGGTCCCGGGAGACCCAGTACTTC
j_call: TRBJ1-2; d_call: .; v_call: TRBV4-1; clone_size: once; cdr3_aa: CASSQGTGGDYGYTF; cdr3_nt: TGCGCCAGCAGCCAAGGAACGGGAGGAGACTATGGCTACACCTTC
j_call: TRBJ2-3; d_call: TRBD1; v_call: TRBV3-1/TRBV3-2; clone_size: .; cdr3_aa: CASSPWTGRWDTQYF; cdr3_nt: TGTGCCAGCAGCCCCTGGACAGGGAGGTGGGATACGCAGTATTTT
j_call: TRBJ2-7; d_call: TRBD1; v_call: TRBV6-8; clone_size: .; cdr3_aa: CASSAGQEAPYHF; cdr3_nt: TGTGCCAGCAGTGCGGGACAGGAGGCCCCTTACCACTTC
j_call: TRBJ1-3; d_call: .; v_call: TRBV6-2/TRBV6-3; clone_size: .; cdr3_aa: CASSFPSDTIYF; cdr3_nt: TGTGCCAGCAGTTTTCCTTCGGACACCATATATTTT
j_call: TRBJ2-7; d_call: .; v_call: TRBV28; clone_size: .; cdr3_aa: CAGQDSRTYEQYF; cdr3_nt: TGTGCCGGTCAAGACAGCCGTACCTACGAGCAGTACTTC
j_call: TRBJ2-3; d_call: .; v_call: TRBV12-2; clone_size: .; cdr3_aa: CASLLGEATDTQYF; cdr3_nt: TGTGCTTCCCTTCTCGGGGAAGCGACAGATACGCAGTATTTT
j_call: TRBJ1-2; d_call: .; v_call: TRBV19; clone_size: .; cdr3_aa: CASSRDIANYGYTF; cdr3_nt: TGTGCCAGTAGCCGGGACATAGCTAACTATGGCTACACCTTC
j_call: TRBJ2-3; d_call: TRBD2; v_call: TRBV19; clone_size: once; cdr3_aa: CASSKARFGLAGGDTQYF; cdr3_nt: TGTGCCAGTAGCAAAGCTCGATTCGGACTAGCGGGGGGTGATACGCAGTATTTT
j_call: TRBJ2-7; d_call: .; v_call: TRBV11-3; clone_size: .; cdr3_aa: CASSLDHLGSYEQYF; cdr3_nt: TGTGCCAGCAGCTTAGACCATCTAGGCTCCTACGAGCAGTACTTC
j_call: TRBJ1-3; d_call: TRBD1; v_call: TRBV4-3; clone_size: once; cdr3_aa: CASSQTRGPGNTIYF; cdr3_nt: TGCGCCAGCAGCCAAACCAGGGGGCCTGGAAACACCATATATTTT
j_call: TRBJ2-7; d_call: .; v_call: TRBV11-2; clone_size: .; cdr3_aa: CASSPGYDEQYF; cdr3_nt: TGTGCCAGCAGCCCGGGGTATGACGAGCAGTACTTC
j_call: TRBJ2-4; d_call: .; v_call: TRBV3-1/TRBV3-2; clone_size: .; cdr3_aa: CASSLSPGLAKNIQYF; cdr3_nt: TGTGCCAGCAGCCTGTCCCCGGGACTAGCCAAAAACATTCAGTACTTC
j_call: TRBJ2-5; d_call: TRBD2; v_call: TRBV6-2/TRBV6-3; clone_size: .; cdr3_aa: CASSPSLAGSWKTQYF; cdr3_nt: TGTGCCAGCAGCCCTTCGCTAGCGGGATCATGGAAGACCCAGTACTTC
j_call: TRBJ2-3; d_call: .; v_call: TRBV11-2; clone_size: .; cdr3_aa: CASSSRQDTDTQYF; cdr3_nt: TGTGCCAGCAGCTCCCGACAGGACACAGATACGCAGTATTTT